This entry concerns a single T cell receptor beta chain. The data were obtained in a study of blood T cell repertoires in COVID-19. Overall study context: Acute-phase and convalescent COVID-19 samples originated in the United States, Italy and Spain.

Original data processing: Researchers report that nucleated cell counts were estimated from reference gene primer amplification. Using immunoSEQ multiplex PCR, the repertoire was profiled, and TCRdb retains in-frame clones only, with some absent. V, J and clone size derive from that table, while D and trimming were established from the DNA sequence. The sample has about 300,000 clones, over 75% seen once. CDR3 size: 14 residues. Trimming removed 0 bases from V and 8 bases from J, with 11 bases in between. CDR1 is ENHRY, CDR2 SYGVKD, per germline. Before being deemed recovered, Cohort 3 donors had two negative PCRs, clearance, or symptom resolution.

This receptor was obtained from a young man who had recovered from COVID-19. Input material: PBMCs or T cells enriched from blood (not recorded which). The V and J genes are TRBV10-3 and TRBJ2-1; D is undetermined. The CDR3: CAISESNSKDEQFF. CDR3 nucleotide sequence: TGTGCCATCAGTGAGTCGAACAGTAAAGATGAGCAGTTCTTC.